This TCR beta chain appears in the sequencing data of a study of T cell repertoires in cytomegalovirus infection. The wider study: Based on public TCR beta signatures, there were indications of CMV infection and of a matching HLA type.

One entry per CDR3 protein results from TCRdb running MiXCR on the reads. The sample records tens of thousands of distinct CDR3 sequences, about 24% being singletons. This CDR3 contains 13 residues. Germline V gene sequence: CDR1 MNHNS, CDR2 SASEGT. The germline V and J ends were trimmed by 5 bases and 4 bases, with 11 bases remaining between them. In its sample, this clonotype was seen many times. Its antigen is still unknown. The rearrangement uses TRBV6-1 and TRBJ1-1; possibly TRBD1 for D (5 bases). This sequence was found in a human donor in good health (CMV status not recorded). Some clones in this sample may be carry-over from other donors' samples. The specimen was CD8+ T cells from cultured PBMCs, collected from culture after CMV antigen stimulation. The CDR3 region has the DNA TGTGCCAGCAGTATTAGGGGAGGCACTGAAGCTTTCTTT. It is translated as CASSIRGGTEAFF.